Shown below are 17 T cell receptor beta chains from a single sample sequenced in a study of Ad26.COV2.S vaccination and SARS-CoV-2 variants. As to treatment: about 20 received Ad26.COV2.S at low or high dose, single or two shots; a few received placebo; per-sample allocation not given. Following the first vaccine or placebo injection, samples were taken on day 63. Repertoires were generated with immunoSEQ multiplex PCR, while TCRdb's copy carries only in-frame clones and drops some. The table records approximately 300,000 clones, 86% of them present only once. Sequencing used peripheral blood, obtained in a trial of Ad26.COV2.S vaccine versus placebo. The receptor set was obtained from a person between 18 and 65 years old who received the Ad26.COV2.S COVID-19 vaccine or a placebo.

This clone has just a few counts. The gene calls are TRBV6-2 or TRBV6-3 and TRBJ2-3; D ambiguous. Germline V gene sequence: CDR1 MNHEY, CDR2 SVGEGT. V was clipped by 5 bases and J by 5 bases, with 11 bases between them. The CDR3 spans 13 residues. In nucleotides, the CDR3 is TGTGCCAGCAGTGACCGGGTGATAGATACGCAGTATTTT. Amino acids: CASSDRVIDTQYF.

This clone was detected only a few times. The chain combines TRBV4-1 with TRBJ2-6; no clear D. The CDR3 runs to 15 residues. Trimming stripped 0 bases from V and 0 bases from J, with 3 bases between. Germline assignment: CDR1 MGHRA and CDR2 YSYEKL. The CDR3 sequence: CASSQEFSGANVLTF. CDR3 in DNA: TGCGCCAGCAGCCAAGAATTCTCTGGGGCCAACGTCCTGACTTTC.

The V and J genes are TRBV6-2 or TRBV6-3 and TRBJ2-2; the D gene is possibly TRBD2 (6 bases). Germline CDR1 and CDR2: MNHEY and SVGEGT. The CDR3 runs 14 residues. Between the trimmed V and J ends, which lost 5 bases and 4 bases, there was a span of 11 bases. In DNA, the CDR3 is TGTGCCAGCAGTCGAGGACTAATCACCGGGGAGCTGTTTTTT. Amino acids: CASSRGLITGELFF.

This chain links TRBV5-1 with TRBJ2-1; 9 positions match TRBD1. Looked up from germline, CDR1 is SGHRS and CDR2 is YFSETQ. This CDR3 is 14 amino acids long. V dropped 3 bases and J dropped 6; count of bases not matched to a gene: 4. The CDR3 region has the DNA TGCGCCAGCAGCTCGGGACAGGGAGGCAATGAGCAGTTCTTC. It codes for CASSSGQGGNEQFF.

J is TRBJ2-3 and V is TRBV13, with 7 bases matching TRBD1. CDR1 and CDR2 from the germline V gene are PRHDT and FYEKMQ (reference sequence). This CDR3 region has 16 residues. V shed 5 bases, J shed 4 bases, and the junction held 12 bases outside the gene matches. The CDR3 bases are TGTGCCAGCAGCCCCTACCTACAGGGGAATTCAGATACGCAGTATTTT. This translates into CASSPYLQGNSDTQYF.

This clone was seen only once. The rearrangement uses TRBV9 and TRBJ1-1; D gene unclear. There are 15 residues in the CDR3. V was cut by 0 bases and J by 1 base, with 10 bases left in between. The germline CDR1 and CDR2 sequences are SGDLS and YYNGEE. The CDR3 DNA is TGTGCCAGCAGCGTAGAGGTACAGCCGAACACTGAAGCTTTCTTT. As protein: CASSVEVQPNTEAFF.

The J gene is TRBJ2-5, the V gene TRBV2; weak D call: TRBD1 (6 bases). This CDR3 has 13 amino acids. Trimming removed 6 bases at V and 2 bases at J, with 10 bases between. Looked up from germline, CDR1 is SNHLY and CDR2 is FYNNEI. The CDR3 here is CASRGHPQETQYF. CDR3 DNA: TGTGCCAGCAGGGGACACCCACAAGAGACCCAGTACTTC.

The V and J genes are TRBV6-2 or TRBV6-3 and TRBJ2-6, with D perhaps matching TRBD1 or TRBD2 (6 bases each). The CDR3 is 18 residues long. The germline V gene encodes CDR1 MNHEY and CDR2 SVGEGT. Between the trimmed V and J ends, which lost 0 bases and 4 bases, there was a span of 16 bases. The CDR3 here is CASSYSIRGAKGANVLTF. Written as DNA, the CDR3 is TGTGCCAGCAGTTACTCAATTAGGGGGGCGAAGGGGGCCAACGTCCTGACTTTC.

CDR3 protein: CAWSVQKTGELFF. Here the CDR3 DNA reads TGTGCCTGGAGTGTACAGAAGACCGGGGAGCTGTTTTTT. The chain links TRBV30 to TRBJ2-2; D is unclear. Trimming removed 0 bases from V and 5 bases from J, with 7 bases in between. This CDR3 spans 13 amino acids. The germline gives CDR1 GTSNPN, CDR2 SVGIG (reference sequence). Full variable domain (missing parts from reference TRBV30 and TRBJ2-2): SQTIHQWPATLVQPVGSPLSLECTVEGTSNPNLYWYRQAAGRGLQLLFYSVGIGQISSEVPQNLSASRPQDRQFILSSKKLLLSDSGFYLCAWSVQKTGELFFGEGSRLTVL.

The chain couples TRBV30 to TRBJ1-2, with D possibly TRBD1 on 6 matching bases. The CDR3 is 14 residues long. Trimming left V 2 bases short and J 5 bases short, with 15 bases between. Germline assignment: CDR1 GTSNPN and CDR2 SVGIG (reference sequence). This chain's CDR3 is CAWSFLGGIYGYTF. In DNA form, the CDR3 reads TGTGCCTGGAGTTTCCTAGGGGGAATTTATGGCTACACCTTC. The complete variable domain, with remaining parts taken from reference TRBV30 and TRBJ1-2, reads SQTIHQWPATLVQPVGSPLSLECTVEGTSNPNLYWYRQAAGRGLQLLFYSVGIGQISSEVPQNLSASRPQDRQFILSSKKLLLSDSGFYLCAWSFLGGIYGYTFGSGTRLTVV.

This rearrangement joins TRBV12-5 to TRBJ1-1; 8 positions match TRBD1. The CDR3 runs to 19 residues. Trimming cost V 3 bases and J 1 base; bases outside gene matches: 16. Germline CDR1 and CDR2: LGHNT and FRNRAP. CDR3 coding DNA: TGTGCTAGTGGTTTCACCCGGGACAGGCGACGTCTGGCGAACACTGAAGCTTTCTTT. Translating it yields CASGFTRDRRRLANTEAFF.

This sequence joins TRBV7-2 and TRBJ1-2; possible D gene TRBD1, 6 bases. Per germline, CDR1 SGHTA and CDR2 FQGNSA. The CDR3 is 12 residues long. The ends were cut back, 5 bases at V and 5 bases at J, with 9 bases in the middle. CDR3 in amino acids: CASSRQVYGYTF. CDR3 sequence (DNA): TGTGCCAGCAGCCGACAGGTTTATGGCTACACCTTC. Full variable domain (outside the CDR3, taken from reference TRBV7-2 and TRBJ1-2): GAGVSQSPSNKVTEKGKDVELRCDPISGHTALYWYRQSLGQGLEFLIYFQGNSAPDKSGLPSDRFSAERTGGSVSTLTIQRTQQEDSAVYLCASSRQVYGYTFGSGTRLTVV.

Points on this clone: A junction boundary mismatches the germline segment, possibly from a read error. The rearrangement joins TRBV7-3 to TRBJ2-1; 9 bases line up with TRBD1. Germline loops: CDR1 SGHTA, CDR2 FQGTGA. The CDR3 consists of 16 residues. CDR3 sequence reads: CASSVTLRQGDNEQFF. DNA for the CDR3: TGTGCCAGCAGCGTAACCCTTCGACAGGGGGACAATGAGCAGTTCTTC.

The J gene is TRBJ1-5, the V gene TRBV27, with D perhaps matching TRBD1 (5 bases). The CDR3 is 15 amino acids. Trimming shortened V by 4 bases and J by 4 bases, and 14 bases separated the two germline ends. Germline V CDR1 and CDR2: MNHEY, SMNVEV (reference sequence). CDR3 DNA sequence: TGTGCCAGCAGTTCAGTTCAGGGATCTAATCAGCCCCAGCATTTT. This sequence encodes CASSSVQGSNQPQHF.

The CDR3 DNA follows: TGTGCCTGGAGTAGGACCTTCCTGGGAACAGATACGCAGTATTTT. Its translation: CAWSRTFLGTDTQYF. The chain joins TRBV30 to TRBJ2-3; unclear D gene. V shed 2 bases and J shed 3 bases, with 15 bases lying between them. CDR3 length: 15 residues. Germline V gives CDR1 GTSNPN, CDR2 SVGIG (reference sequence).

The chain uses TRBV10-3 and TRBJ2-5, with 9 bases lining up with TRBD1. The junction had 8 bases not matched to a gene; V was cut back by 7 bases and J by 5 bases. Germline values: CDR1 ENHRY, CDR2 SYGVKD. The CDR3 is made up of 14 amino acids. Here the CDR3 reads CAINRDRVGETQYF. As DNA, the CDR3 is TGTGCCATCAACCGGGACAGGGTTGGGGAGACCCAGTACTTC.

The V gene is TRBV30, the J gene TRBJ1-2; D gene uncertain. CDR1 and CDR2 (germline): GTSNPN, SVGIG (reference sequence). The CDR3 loop spans 12 amino acids. V lost 0 bases to trimming and J lost 3 bases, with 5 bases between them. Here the CDR3 reads CAWSVSHYGYTF. Written as DNA, the CDR3 is TGTGCCTGGAGTGTATCTCACTATGGCTACACCTTC.